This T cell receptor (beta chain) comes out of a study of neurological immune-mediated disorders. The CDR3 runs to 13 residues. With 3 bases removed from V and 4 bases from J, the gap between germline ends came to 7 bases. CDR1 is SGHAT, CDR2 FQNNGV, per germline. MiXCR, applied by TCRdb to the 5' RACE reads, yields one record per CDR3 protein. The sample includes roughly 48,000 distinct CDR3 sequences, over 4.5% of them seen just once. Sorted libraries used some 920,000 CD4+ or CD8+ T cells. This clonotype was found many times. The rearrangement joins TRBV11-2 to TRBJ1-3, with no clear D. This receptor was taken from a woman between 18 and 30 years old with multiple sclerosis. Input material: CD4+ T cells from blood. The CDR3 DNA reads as TGTGCCAGCAGCTTGGAACAGGGAAACACCATATATTTT. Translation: CASSLEQGNTIYF.